The 27 T cell receptor beta chains presented below share a single source sample, sequenced in a study of T cell repertoires in ileal Crohn's disease. The assay was immunoSEQ multiplex PCR, and TCRdb's table has in-frame clones only and misses some. The data contain tens of thousands of clones, about 81% of them singletons. Material for sequencing was ileal tissue. These receptors were collected from an adult with Crohn's disease.

The chain employs TRBV7-9 and TRBJ2-2; 11 bases are a match to TRBD1. This CDR3 region has 18 residues. V lost 5 bases to trimming and J lost 5 bases; unmatched junction nucleotides: 13. Germline V lookup: CDR1 SEHNR, CDR2 FQNEAQ (reference sequence). This chain's CDR3 is CASSPVPGQGVTTGELFF. In DNA, the CDR3 is TGTGCCAGCAGCCCCGTCCCGGGACAGGGGGTAACAACCGGGGAGCTGTTTTTT.

The table lists this clone with a count of one. The chain carries TRBV5-1 and TRBJ2-6; D uncertain. The V and J ends lost 9 bases and 3 bases respectively, with 13 bases between them. The CDR3 is 14 residues long. The germline V gene has CDR1 SGHRS and CDR2 YFSETQ. The CDR3 sequence: CATESFDGANVLTF. The CDR3 coding sequence is TGCGCCACCGAGAGCTTTGATGGGGCCAACGTCCTGACTTTC.

To note about this clone: Other DNA sequences in the sample encode the same CDR3. V and J are TRBV28 and TRBJ1-1, with D possibly matching TRBD1 (5 bases). Trimming took 6 bases from V and 1 from J, leaving 12 bases between them. Germline assignment: CDR1 MDHEN and CDR2 SYDVKM. CDR3 length: 14 amino acids. In nucleotides, the CDR3 is TGTGCCAGCAGCCTACCAGACAGGAACACTGAAGCTTTCTTT. It is translated as CASSLPDRNTEAFF.

The CDR3 nucleotides are TGCGCCAGCAGCCACCTCGACTCGCCGGAGCAGTTCTTC. Its protein is CASSHLDSPEQFF. J is TRBJ2-1 and V is TRBV4-3; no clear D gene. Trimming cost V 3 bases and J 10 bases, with 13 bases left between them. The CDR3 is 13 residues long. Germline V gene sequence: CDR1 LGHNA, CDR2 YSLEER.

The chain is built from TRBV5-4 and TRBJ1-4, with D tentatively TRBD1 (6 bases). CDR1 and CDR2 from the germline V gene are SGHNT and YYREEE (reference sequence). The CDR3 extends over 15 amino acids. V was pared by 9 bases and J by 0 bases, with 15 bases between. The CDR3 coding sequence is TGTGCCACCAGAAGGGGGACTACAACTAATGAAAAACTGTTTTTT. Its translation: CATRRGTTTNEKLFF.

The chain uses TRBV29-1 and TRBJ1-2; D gene unclear. Germline lookup yields CDR1 SQVTM and CDR2 ANQGSEA. CDR3 length: 13 residues. V lost 4 bases and J lost 2, with 11 bases in between. The CDR3 DNA reads as TGCAGCGTTGCGCCCGATCAGAACTATGGCTACACCTTC. Translating it yields CSVAPDQNYGYTF.

This clone was counted between two and nine times. This chain joins TRBV18 and TRBJ2-7, with TRBD1 matching 7 bases. From germline, CDR1 is KGHSH and CDR2 LQKENI. Germline trimming cut 3 bases from V and 5 bases from J; bases unmatched to any gene: 10. The CDR3 has 15 residues. The DNA of the CDR3 is TGTGCCAGCTCACCCTCAATGAGGGGGCCAGACGAGCAGTACTTC. Protein: CASSPSMRGPDEQYF.

This sequence joins TRBV6-6 and TRBJ1-2; 8 bases are a match to TRBD1. Germline values: CDR1 MNHNY, CDR2 SVGAGI (reference sequence). Germline trimming cut 5 bases from V and 7 bases from J; bases unmatched to any gene: 6. The CDR3 totals 13 residues. CDR3 region: CASSRRTGLGYTF. The CDR3, as DNA: TGTGCCAGCAGTCGCAGGACAGGGCTTGGCTACACCTTC.

The V and J genes are TRBV21-1 and TRBJ2-5; the table names TRBD1, a call not compared with the DNA. TRBV21-1 is a pseudogene. The length of the CDR3 is 16 residues. In DNA, the CDR3 is TGTGCCGGAGACAGGGGGCGCTTCCGTATGAGCGAGACCCAGTACTTC. This gives the protein CAGDRGRFRMSETQYF.

The J gene is TRBJ1-4, the V gene TRBV5-1; no clear D gene. Germline lookup yields CDR1 SGHRS and CDR2 YFSETQ. Trimming pared 4 bases from V and 7 bases from J, leaving 11 bases between. The CDR3 has 13 amino acids. The CDR3 DNA reads TGCGCCAGCAGCCCCCAGAACAGTGAAAAACTGTTTTTT. Translating gives CASSPQNSEKLFF.

This clone occurred once. The chain carries TRBV30 and TRBJ2-2; 8 nucleotides match TRBD1. The J segment lost 4 bases and the V segment lost 5 bases, leaving 9 bases of the junction unmatched. Germline CDR1 reads GTSNPN; CDR2 reads SVGIG (reference sequence). This CDR3 is built from 15 residues. This chain's CDR3 is CAWQDRVYGTGELFF. The CDR3 DNA sequence: TGTGCCTGGCAGGACAGGGTGTATGGCACCGGGGAGCTGTTTTTT.

The V gene is TRBV30, the J gene TRBJ1-6; D ambiguous. The germline CDR1 and CDR2 sequences are GTSNPN and SVGIG (reference sequence). This CDR3 comprises 12 residues. V lost 6 bases, J lost 0 bases, and 3 bases lay in between. This CDR3 is CACNSYNSPLHF. In DNA, the CDR3 is TGTGCCTGTAACTCCTATAATTCACCCCTCCACTTT.

This clone has only a few counts. This chain links TRBV11-2 with TRBJ2-7, with TRBD1 matching 7 bases. From germline, CDR1 is SGHAT and CDR2 FQNNGV. This CDR3 has 14 residues. After removal of 4 bases from V and 2 bases from J, the junction contained 5 bases not matched to a gene. Here the CDR3 reads CASSSKTGPYEQYF. The DNA of the CDR3 is TGTGCCAGCAGCTCTAAGACAGGGCCCTACGAGCAGTACTTC.

Remarks on this clone: A junction boundary mismatches the germline segment, possibly from a read error. This rearrangement joins TRBV5-1 to TRBJ1-1, with D possibly being TRBD1 (6 bases). The CDR3 contains 15 residues. CDR1 SGHRS and CDR2 YFSETQ come from the germline V gene. The DNA of the CDR3 is TGCGCCGGCAGCATGTCAGGGGTCGTGAACACTGAAGCTTTCTTT. Amino acids: CAGSMSGVVNTEAFF.

The chain joins TRBV5-6 to TRBJ1-2; D ambiguous. CDR3 length equals 15 residues. Germline CDR1 and CDR2: SGHDT and YYEEEE. V lost 0 bases and J 7 bases, leaving 16 bases between the germline ends. CDR3 DNA: TGTGCCAGCAGCTTGGCTTTCACGCCTTCGGGTGGCTACACCTTC. Amino acids: CASSLAFTPSGGYTF.

V gene TRBV4-1 combines with J gene TRBJ2-6, with a possible D match to TRBD1 (5 bases). The V and J ends lost 3 bases and 0 bases respectively, with 9 bases between them. The germline V gene encodes CDR1 MGHRA and CDR2 YSYEKL. The length of the CDR3 is 16 residues. As DNA, the CDR3 is TGCGCCAGCAGCCACCCCAGGGTCTCTGGGGCCAACGTCCTGACTTTC. Translation: CASSHPRVSGANVLTF.

V and J are TRBV6-5 and TRBJ2-7; the D gene is possibly TRBD2 (6 bases). The CDR3 sequence is 13 residues long. Trimming stripped 6 bases from V and 2 bases from J, with 11 bases between. Germline assignment: CDR1 MNHEY and CDR2 SVGAGI. In DNA, the CDR3 is TGTGCCAGCAGGGGGACTTTAACCTACGAGCAGTACTTC. Protein product: CASRGTLTYEQYF.

In this sample, this clone turned up once. The V gene is TRBV9, the J gene TRBJ1-2; D is unclear. The CDR3 consists of 16 residues. Trimming removed 4 bases at V and 4 bases at J, with 20 bases between. In germline, CDR1 is SGDLS, CDR2 YYNGEE. The CDR3 nucleotides are TGTGCCAGCAGCCTAACCTCTCGACCGGAGGGCTATGGCTACACCTTC. Amino acid sequence: CASSLTSRPEGYGYTF.

This clone occurred once. The chain joins TRBV5-8 to TRBJ1-6, with 9 bases identical to TRBD1. There are 16 residues in the CDR3. Germline V CDR1 and CDR2: SGHTS, YDEGEE. J was trimmed by 3 bases and V by 4 bases; bases with no gene match: 5. The CDR3 sequence: CASSDEDRGYNSPLHF. DNA of the CDR3: TGTGCCAGCAGCGATGAGGACAGGGGCTATAATTCACCCCTCCACTTT.

Here the CDR3 DNA reads TGCGCCAGCAGCCGTTCTCTTAACACGGGCGAGCAGTACTTC. It yields the protein CASSRSLNTGEQYF. V and J are TRBV4-1 and TRBJ2-7; D is unclear. V lost 4 bases and J lost 6, with 16 bases in between. The germline CDR1 and CDR2 sequences are MGHRA and YSYEKL. The CDR3 runs 14 residues.

This clone was seen more than once but under ten times. The genes are TRBV6-1 and TRBJ2-7; tentative D call: TRBD1 (6 bases). Germline lookup yields CDR1 MNHNS and CDR2 SASEGT. The CDR3 loop spans 14 amino acids. Between the trimmed V and J ends, which lost 8 bases and 4 bases, there was a span of 18 bases. The CDR3 DNA follows: TGTGCCAGCCGTCGAGACAGGTCCCCTTACGAGCAGTACTTC. Translation: CASRRDRSPYEQYF.

CDR3 sequence reads: CASSQDEGVRTDTQYF. Here the CDR3 DNA reads TGCGCCAGCAGCCAAGATGAGGGGGTGAGGACAGATACGCAGTATTTT. This chain links TRBV4-3 with TRBJ2-3; a weak D match, TRBD1 (6 bases). CDR3 size: 16 residues. The germline CDR1 and CDR2 sequences are LGHNA and YSLEER. V lost 0 bases to trimming and J lost 3 bases, with 13 bases between them.

The chain carries TRBV5-1 and TRBJ1-5; D not certain. CDR1 and CDR2 (germline): SGHRS, YFSETQ. V lost 2 bases, J lost 0 bases, and 9 bases lay in between. This CDR3 spans 15 amino acids. Here the CDR3 reads CASSFGSYSNQPQHF. Here the CDR3 DNA reads TGCGCCAGCAGCTTCGGTTCCTATAGCAATCAGCCCCAGCATTTT.

Concerning this clone itself: At one end, the junction sequence differs from germline, possibly due to a read error. The chain links TRBV6-1 to TRBJ1-1; D might be TRBD1 (5 bases). Per germline, CDR1 MNHNS and CDR2 SASEGT. This CDR3 has 13 amino acids. Here the CDR3 reads CASRDWGGLGAFF. The CDR3 DNA sequence: TGTGCCAGCCGTGACTGGGGGGGACTAGGGGCTTTCTTT.

The V gene is TRBV7-2, the J gene TRBJ2-1; D might be TRBD2 (5 bases). The CDR3 covers 12 residues. Germline-derived CDR1 and CDR2 are SGHTA and FQGNSA. Trimming removed 5 bases from V and 9 bases from J, with 11 bases in between. CDR3 amino acids: CASSKVGGEQFF. The DNA of the CDR3 is TGTGCCAGCAGCAAAGTCGGAGGTGAGCAGTTCTTC.

This clone has a handful of counts. The chain joins TRBV4-3 to TRBJ1-2; 10 positions match TRBD1. Losses at the gene ends were 0 bases for V and 6 bases for J; bases not matched to a gene: 10. Germline V gene lookup returns CDR1 LGHNA and CDR2 YSLEER. The CDR3 extends over 17 amino acids. CDR3 sequence: CASSQDGPGQGGNGYTF. CDR3 sequence (DNA): TGCGCCAGCAGCCAAGATGGGCCTGGACAGGGGGGTAATGGCTACACCTTC.

The chain carries TRBV7-2 and TRBJ2-7; the D gene is possibly TRBD2 (5 bases). CDR1 is SGHTA and CDR2 is FQGNSA in the germline V gene. There are 13 residues in the CDR3. The germline V and J ends were trimmed by 3 bases and 6 bases, with 12 bases remaining between them. The CDR3 nucleotides are TGTGCCAGCAGCTTCGGAGGAAAGCCCGAGCAGTACTTC. Its translation is CASSFGGKPEQYF.